One sample yielded the 21 T cell receptor beta chains listed below, sequenced in a study of cytomegalovirus exposure and HLA in healthy donors. PCR involved 60 Vbeta and 13 Jbeta primers. Some clones are missing from TCRdb's copy, which holds only in-frame ones; the method was immunoSEQ multiplex PCR. The sample carries 95,000 to 150,000 clones, around 76% recorded once. Sequences were obtained from PBMCs. The origin of the receptors is a man between 60 and 70 years old in good health and CMV-seropositive.

The gene calls are TRBV9 and TRBJ1-3, with D possibly TRBD1 on 5 matching bases. V shed 0 bases and J shed 1 base, with 8 bases lying between them. CDR1 and CDR2 from the germline V gene are SGDLS and YYNGEE. The CDR3 is 15 residues long. The CDR3 reads CASSVGGVSGNTIYF. As DNA, the CDR3 is TGTGCCAGCAGCGTAGGGGGGGTATCTGGAAACACCATATATTTT.

In this sample, this clone turned up a few times. The rearrangement uses TRBV7-6 and TRBJ2-7; a weak D match, TRBD1 (5 bases). Germline V gene sequence: CDR1 SGHVS, CDR2 FNYEAQ. Between the trimmed V and J ends, which lost 5 bases and 4 bases, there was a span of 15 bases. The CDR3 has 14 amino acids. Written as DNA, the CDR3 is TGTGCCAGCAGCCCCAACCGACAGTCTTACGAGCAGTACTTC. Translated, it gives CASSPNRQSYEQYF.

V is TRBV12-5 and J is TRBJ1-1; TRBD1 aligns across 9 bases. Germline V gene lookup returns CDR1 LGHNT and CDR2 FRNRAP. The ends lost 4 bases at V and 4 bases at J; junction bases unmatched: 16. The CDR3 spans 18 residues. DNA of the CDR3: TGTGCTAGTGGTTCCCGTCCCGGGACAGGGTCGGTAGGCACTGAAGCTTTCTTT. Translating gives CASGSRPGTGSVGTEAFF.

V is TRBV5-1 and J is TRBJ2-7; 13 bases fit TRBD2. This CDR3 comprises 16 residues. With V trimmed by 4 bases and J by 5 bases, 9 bases remained unmatched. From germline, CDR1 is SGHRS and CDR2 YFSETQ. The CDR3 DNA reads TGCGCCAGCAGCCGGACTAGCGGGAGTACGGTCCACGAGCAGTACTTC. It specifies CASSRTSGSTVHEQYF. The whole variable domain, remainder taken from reference TRBV5-1 and TRBJ2-7, is KAGVTQTPRYLIKTRGQQVTLSCSPISGHRSVSWYQQTPGQGLQFLFEYFSETQRNKGNFPGRFSGRQFSNSRSEMNVSTLELGDSALYLCASSRTSGSTVHEQYFGPGTRLTVT.

V and J are TRBV7-6 and TRBJ2-1; perhaps TRBD2 as D (5 bases). The CDR3 is 16 residues long. Between the trimmed V and J ends, which lost 5 bases and 0 bases, there was a span of 14 bases. Per germline, CDR1 SGHVS and CDR2 FNYEAQ. CDR3 sequence: CASSPWPRGSYNEQFF. Here the CDR3 DNA reads TGTGCCAGCAGCCCGTGGCCTCGGGGCTCCTACAATGAGCAGTTCTTC.

This chain links TRBV6-1 with TRBJ1-2, with D possibly matching TRBD1 (5 bases). Germline lookup yields CDR1 MNHNS and CDR2 SASEGT. The V gene lost 2 bases and the J gene lost 8 bases, with 15 bases spanning the gap. The CDR3 is 14 residues long. The CDR3 region has the DNA TGTGCCAGCAGTGAAATCCCAGGGAACGGAGGCTACACCTTC. Translating it yields CASSEIPGNGGYTF.

The rearrangement links TRBV30 to TRBJ2-7; D perhaps matches TRBD2 (7 bases). V was cut by 2 bases and J by 7 bases, with 18 bases left in between. CDR1 is GTSNPN and CDR2 is SVGIG in the germline V gene (reference sequence). The CDR3 totals 14 residues. The DNA for the CDR3 is TGTGCCTGGAGTTCTCAGGGGAGGGATCGGGAGCAGTACTTC. Translation: CAWSSQGRDREQYF.

This chain links TRBV7-6 with TRBJ2-1; 7 bases fit TRBD2. Losses at the gene ends were 4 bases for V and 2 bases for J; bases not matched to a gene: 8. Germline CDR1 reads SGHVS; CDR2 reads FNYEAQ. CDR3 length equals 16 residues. The CDR3 sequence: CASSWLAGAAYNEQFF. The CDR3 coding sequence is TGTGCCAGCAGCTGGTTGGCGGGAGCGGCCTACAATGAGCAGTTCTTC.

The V call is TRBV25-1, the J call TRBJ2-1; TRBD2 matches at 9 bases. The CDR3 spans 13 residues. Germline V gene sequence: CDR1 MGHDK, CDR2 SYGVNS. CDR3 sequence reads: CAWRREGQNEQFF. CDR3 nucleotide sequence: TGTGCGTGGAGGCGGGAGGGCCAAAATGAGCAGTTCTTC.

This clone was seen just once. The chain couples TRBV9 to TRBJ2-7; 7 bases are a match to TRBD2. This CDR3 contains 17 residues. The junction had 13 bases not matched to a gene; V was cut back by 4 bases and J by 0 bases. Per the germline V gene, CDR1 is SGDLS and CDR2 is YYNGEE. The CDR3 DNA is TGTGCCAGCAGCACACCCCGAATGGGGGGGAACTCCTACGAGCAGTACTTC. Amino acids: CASSTPRMGGNSYEQYF.

This chain uses TRBV5-1 with TRBJ2-1; TRBD2 aligns across 9 bases. The ends lost 4 bases at V and 4 bases at J; junction bases unmatched: 9. CDR1 and CDR2 from the germline V gene are SGHRS and YFSETQ. The CDR3 extends over 16 amino acids. As DNA, the CDR3 is TGCGCCAGCAGCCTTCAGTCTAGCGGGGTTTACAATGAGCAGTTCTTC. This codes for CASSLQSSGVYNEQFF.

This chain uses TRBV11-3 with TRBJ2-5, with 8 positions matching TRBD2. The J call could be wrong; TRBJ2-7 is a better fit for the DNA end. This CDR3 has 13 amino acids. Per germline, CDR1 SGHNT and CDR2 YENEEA. DNA for the CDR3: TGTGCCTCACGGGGGGGCGCGAGCTCCGAGCAGTACTTC. Its translation is CASRGGASSEQYF.

V and J are TRBV4-1 and TRBJ1-6; 12 nucleotides align to TRBD1. Germline CDR1 MGHRA, CDR2 YSYEKL. The CDR3 is 17 residues long. Germline trimming cut 4 bases from V and 6 bases from J; bases unmatched to any gene: 7. The CDR3 region has the DNA TGCGCCAGCAGCCTTTCCGGGACAGGGGGCTCTAATTCACCCCTCCACTTT. This encodes CASSLSGTGGSNSPLHF.

The CDR3 here is CASSPDAGAAGNTIYF. CDR3 bases: TGCGCCAGCAGCCCTGACGCAGGGGCGGCCGGAAACACCATATATTTT. J is TRBJ1-3 and V is TRBV4-1, with D possibly being TRBD1 (6 bases). The CDR3 sequence is 16 residues long. Germline CDR1 and CDR2: MGHRA and YSYEKL. Between the trimmed V and J ends, which lost 4 bases and 4 bases, there was a span of 17 bases.

This clone was seen more than once but under ten times. The V call is TRBV10-1, the J call TRBJ2-2; 11 bases are shared with TRBD1. This CDR3 spans 17 amino acids. Trimming cost V 4 bases and J 3 bases; bases outside gene matches: 7. CDR1 and CDR2 from the germline V gene are WNHNN and SYGVQD (reference sequence). CDR3 region: CASSGTGGAGDTGELFF. DNA for the CDR3: TGCGCCAGCAGTGGGACAGGGGGCGCGGGGGACACCGGGGAGCTGTTTTTT.

This sequence joins TRBV9 and TRBJ1-2; D might be TRBD1 (6 bases). V lost 3 bases, J lost 3 bases, and 15 bases lay in between. Germline CDR1 is SGDLS and CDR2 is YYNGEE. The CDR3 length is 15 residues. CDR3 DNA: TGTGCCAGCAGCGGACATCCCGCAGGGGACTATGGCTACACCTTC. Translating it yields CASSGHPAGDYGYTF.

The V call is TRBV11-2, the J call TRBJ1-2, with unresolved D. The V gene's germline CDR1 is SGHAT and CDR2 FQNNGV. Between the trimmed V and J ends, which lost 4 bases and 4 bases, there was a span of 13 bases. CDR3 length: 14 residues. Here the CDR3 DNA reads TGTGCCAGCAGCTCAATCGGAGGGAGCTATGGCTACACCTTC. Protein sequence: CASSSIGGSYGYTF.

The CDR3 sequence is CASSLTRADTEAFF. CDR3 in DNA: TGCGCCAGCAGCTTGACGAGGGCGGACACTGAAGCTTTCTTT. V is TRBV5-1 and J is TRBJ1-1; D remains ambiguous. Per the germline V gene, CDR1 is SGHRS and CDR2 is YFSETQ. With 1 base removed from V and 3 bases from J, the gap between germline ends came to 10 bases. The CDR3 runs to 14 residues.

This chain links TRBV5-1 with TRBJ2-1; TRBD1 aligns across 12 bases. The V and J ends lost 3 bases and 9 bases, in that order; junction bases with no gene match: 10. This CDR3 is built from 16 residues. CDR1 and CDR2 from the germline V gene are SGHRS and YFSETQ. CDR3: CASSWAGTGGTGEQFF. As DNA, the CDR3 is TGCGCCAGCAGCTGGGCCGGGACAGGGGGCACGGGTGAGCAGTTCTTC. Complete variable domain (other parts from reference TRBV5-1 and TRBJ2-1): KAGVTQTPRYLIKTRGQQVTLSCSPISGHRSVSWYQQTPGQGLQFLFEYFSETQRNKGNFPGRFSGRQFSNSRSEMNVSTLELGDSALYLCASSWAGTGGTGEQFFGPGTRLTVL.

The V and J genes are TRBV28 and TRBJ2-7, with 7 nucleotides matching TRBD1. The CDR3 runs 14 residues. Germline loops: CDR1 MDHEN, CDR2 SYDVKM. V dropped 7 bases and J dropped 1; count of bases not matched to a gene: 7. This chain's CDR3 is CASTSPGQSYEQYF. The CDR3 DNA reads TGTGCCAGCACCTCTCCGGGACAGTCCTACGAGCAGTACTTC.

This chain connects TRBV5-6 to TRBJ2-3; the match to TRBD2 covers 8 bases. J was trimmed by 0 bases and V by 0 bases; bases with no gene match: 3. Germline V gene lookup returns CDR1 SGHDT and CDR2 YYEEEE. CDR3 size: 16 residues. CDR3 sequence reads: CASSLVAGLSTDTQYF. The CDR3 DNA follows: TGTGCCAGCAGCTTGGTAGCGGGACTTAGCACAGATACGCAGTATTTT.